One sample yielded the 32 T cell receptor beta chains listed below, sequenced in a study of blood T cell repertoires in COVID-19. The data were produced by immunoSEQ multiplex PCR, yet TCRdb's version contains in-frame clones alone and is incomplete. The sample shows just over 95,000 clones, around nine tenths of them seen only once. Sequencing was done on a sample of peripheral blood. The receptors shown here come from a man between 60 and 75 years old with acute or convalescent COVID-19.

The sample holds one count of this clone. The chain employs TRBV7-8 and TRBJ1-1, with a weak D call TRBD1 (6 bases). V was cut by 4 bases and J by 4 bases, with 19 bases left in between. This CDR3 is built from 16 residues. CDR1 is SGHVS, CDR2 FQNEAQ, per germline. The CDR3 bases are TGTGCCAGCAGCTCCCCAGGGGATAATGACGGCACTGAAGCTTTCTTT. Its translation is CASSSPGDNDGTEAFF.

This clone was detected only a few times. The CDR3 protein is CASSKKAGTGAGSEKLFF. The CDR3 nucleotides are TGTGCCAGTAGTAAAAAGGCCGGGACAGGGGCTGGATCTGAAAAACTGTTTTTT. The rearrangement joins TRBV19 to TRBJ1-4, with TRBD1 matching 10 bases. Germline CDR1 reads LNHDA; CDR2 reads SQIVND (reference sequence). J lost 7 bases, V lost 4 bases, and 15 bases had no gene match. This CDR3 is 18 amino acids long. Based on the CDR3 plus reference TRBV19 and TRBJ1-4, the full variable domain is DGGITQSPKYLFRKEGQNVTLSCEQNLNHDAMYWYRQDPGQGLRLIYYSQIVNDFQKGDIAEGYSVSREKKESFPLTVTSAQKNPTAFYLCASSKKAGTGAGSEKLFFGSGTQLSVL.

The chain has TRBV12-1 and TRBJ2-7; the table calls TRBD2, which could not be checked here. TRBV12-1 is flagged as a pseudogene. The CDR3 covers 12 residues. The CDR3 sequence: CASSPEVFEQYV. DNA for the CDR3: TGTGCCAGCAGCCCCGAGGTGTTCGAGCAGTACGTC.

This clone was seen just once. The chain couples TRBV18 to TRBJ1-2, with 7 bases fitting TRBD1. The germline gives CDR1 KGHSH, CDR2 LQKENI. The J segment lost 3 bases and the V segment lost 3 bases, leaving 13 bases of the junction unmatched. The CDR3 loop spans 17 amino acids. The CDR3 DNA reads as TGTGCCAGCTCACCGTCACGAACGGGACAGACCGACTATGGCTACACCTTC. Residues: CASSPSRTGQTDYGYTF.

The chain uses TRBV30 and TRBJ2-3; 9 positions agree with TRBD1. This CDR3 contains 15 residues. J was trimmed by 3 bases and V by 1 base; bases with no gene match: 5. Germline values: CDR1 GTSNPN, CDR2 SVGIG (reference sequence). The CDR3 DNA sequence: TGTGCCTGGAGTGAGGGGACAGGGTGGACAGATACGCAGTATTTT. It translates to CAWSEGTGWTDTQYF.

This clone was seen just once. V usage is TRBV12-3 or TRBV12-4 and J usage is TRBJ1-2; no clear D. Trimming removed 4 bases at V and 4 bases at J, with 7 bases between. This CDR3 has 12 amino acids. This chain's CDR3 is CASSSGLYGYTF. DNA for the CDR3: TGTGCCAGCAGTTCTGGGCTCTATGGCTACACCTTC.

The J gene is TRBJ1-2, the V gene TRBV3-1 (or the pseudogene TRBV3-2); TRBD1 matches 8 bases. In germline, CDR1 is LGHDT, CDR2 YNNKEL (reference sequence). CDR3 length equals 14 residues. J lost 7 bases, V lost 2 bases, and 6 bases had no gene match. The CDR3 DNA reads TGTGCCAGCAGCCAAAGGGGACAGGCTCTTGGCTACACCTTC. It specifies CASSQRGQALGYTF.

V is TRBV18 and J is TRBJ1-2; TRBD1 matches 7 bases. Germline V gives CDR1 KGHSH, CDR2 LQKENI. CDR3 length equals 13 residues. V shed 6 bases, J shed 3 bases, and the junction held 4 bases outside the gene matches. CDR3 region: CASSEGQDYGYTF. In nucleotides, the CDR3 is TGTGCCAGCTCCGAAGGACAGGACTATGGCTACACCTTC.

The V call is TRBV30, the J call TRBJ1-5, with 7 positions matching TRBD1. V trimming: 4 bases; J trimming: 5 bases; junction bases outside the gene matches: 5. Germline lookup yields CDR1 GTSNPN and CDR2 SVGIG (reference sequence). CDR3 size: 13 residues. The CDR3 DNA is TGTGCCTGGAATCTAGGGGGCGATCAGCCCCAGCATTTT. The encoded protein is CAWNLGGDQPQHF. Supplemented by reference TRBV30 and TRBJ1-5, the full variable domain reads SQTIHQWPATLVQPVGSPLSLECTVEGTSNPNLYWYRQAAGRGLQLLFYSVGIGQISSEVPQNLSASRPQDRQFILSSKKLLLSDSGFYLCAWNLGGDQPQHFGDGTRLSIL.

The chain carries TRBV5-1 and TRBJ2-3; 7 nucleotides line up with TRBD1. The CDR3 totals 16 residues. The ends lost 3 bases at V and 0 bases at J; junction bases unmatched: 7. Germline V CDR1 and CDR2: SGHRS, YFSETQ. CDR3 DNA sequence: TGCGCCAGCAGCTCGATACAGGGGTCGAGCACAGATACGCAGTATTTT. Translation gives CASSSIQGSSTDTQYF.

The rearrangement uses TRBV27 and TRBJ1-5; the match to TRBD1 covers 11 bases. With V trimmed by 4 bases and J by 6 bases, 5 bases remained unmatched. Germline lookup yields CDR1 MNHEY and CDR2 SMNVEV (reference sequence). The CDR3 consists of 15 residues. CDR3 sequence: CASSSDRGLGQPQHF. In nucleotides, the CDR3 is TGTGCCAGCAGTTCGGACAGGGGGCTGGGTCAGCCCCAGCATTTT.

The rearrangement joins TRBV5-1 to TRBJ2-5; 8 bases fit TRBD1. Germline V lookup: CDR1 SGHRS, CDR2 YFSETQ. The ends lost 6 bases at V and 4 bases at J; junction bases unmatched: 8. This CDR3 contains 14 residues. The CDR3 spells CASTVGTGGETQYF. The CDR3 DNA reads as TGCGCCAGCACCGTAGGGACAGGCGGAGAGACCCAGTACTTC.

This clone appeared a few times. The chain carries TRBV7-9 and TRBJ1-1; D uncertain. The CDR3 runs to 13 residues. Looked up from germline, CDR1 is SEHNR and CDR2 is FQNEAQ (reference sequence). The V gene lost 5 bases and the J gene lost 3 bases, with 10 bases spanning the gap. The CDR3 sequence is CASSSSGYTEAFF. The CDR3 DNA reads as TGTGCCAGCAGCAGTTCAGGATACACTGAAGCTTTCTTT.

The chain employs TRBV6-1 and TRBJ2-1; unclear D gene. The germline gives CDR1 MNHNS, CDR2 SASEGT. Trimming cost V 1 base and J 5 bases, with 9 bases left between them. This CDR3 spans 14 amino acids. CDR3 bases: TGTGCCAGCAGTGAAGTCAGGCAGGACAATGAGCAGTTCTTC. Protein product: CASSEVRQDNEQFF.

The V call is TRBV7-2, the J call TRBJ1-6, with 9 bases aligning to TRBD1. The CDR3 consists of 16 residues. Trimming took 1 base from V and 7 from J; bases not matched to a gene: 5. Germline V gene lookup returns CDR1 SGHTA and CDR2 FQGNSA. The CDR3 coding sequence is TGTGCCAGCAGCTTAGGTGTGGGACAGGGAAATTCACCCCTCCACTTT. Its protein product is CASSLGVGQGNSPLHF.

This chain connects TRBV2 to TRBJ2-2; 7 nucleotides align to TRBD1. With 6 bases clipped from V and 3 bases from J, the junction kept 10 bases outside the gene matches. Germline CDR1 reads SNHLY; CDR2 reads FYNNEI. This CDR3 has 16 residues. CDR3 sequence reads: CASSPDRWWDTGELFF. The CDR3, as DNA: TGTGCCAGCAGCCCGGACAGGTGGTGGGACACCGGGGAGCTGTTTTTT.

The chain links TRBV19 to TRBJ1-1, with D tentatively TRBD1 (5 bases). Germline CDR1 is LNHDA and CDR2 is SQIVND (reference sequence). V lost 8 bases, J lost 7 bases, and 14 bases lay in between. This CDR3 comprises 12 residues. The CDR3 is CASWKGQGEAFF. CDR3 coding DNA: TGTGCCAGTTGGAAGGGGCAGGGTGAAGCTTTCTTT.

The chain employs TRBV7-8 and TRBJ2-1; the D gene is possibly TRBD2 (5 bases). The ends were cut back, 0 bases at V and 8 bases at J, with 14 bases in the middle. The CDR3 contains 15 residues. Per germline, CDR1 SGHVS and CDR2 FQNEAQ. CDR3 DNA sequence: TGTGCCAGCAGCTTAGCAAACGGGATTGGGGATGAGCAGTTCTTC. Its protein is CASSLANGIGDEQFF. Together with reference TRBV7-8 and TRBJ2-1, the CDR3 gives the full variable domain: GAGVSQSPRYKVAKRGQDVALRCDPISGHVSLFWYQQALGQGPEFLTYFQNEAQLDKSGLPSDRFFAERPEGSVSTLKIQRTQQEDSAVYLCASSLANGIGDEQFFGPGTRLTVL.

The sample holds many counts of this clone. The rearrangement joins TRBV7-6 to TRBJ1-3; 7 nucleotides match TRBD1. CDR1 SGHVS and CDR2 FNYEAQ come from the germline V gene. The CDR3 spans 16 residues. J lost 0 bases, V lost 3 bases, and 5 bases had no gene match. The CDR3: CASSFPRTGSGNTIYF. In nucleotides, the CDR3 is TGTGCCAGCAGCTTCCCCCGGACAGGCTCTGGAAACACCATATATTTT. Looking up the rest from reference TRBV7-6 and TRBJ1-3 gives the full variable domain: GAGVSQSPRYKVTKRGQDVALRCDPISGHVSLYWYRQALGQGPEFLTYFNYEAQQDKSGLPNDRFSAERPEGSISTLTIQRTEQRDSAMYRCASSFPRTGSGNTIYFGEGSWLTVV.

The chain uses TRBV7-6 and TRBJ2-1; 8 bases are shared with TRBD1. Germline CDR1 SGHVS, CDR2 FNYEAQ. This CDR3 has 15 residues. The V segment lost 3 bases and the J segment 0 bases; nucleotides outside the gene matches: 1. The CDR3 sequence: CASSFQGASYNEQFF. CDR3 DNA sequence: TGTGCCAGCAGCTTTCAGGGGGCCTCCTACAATGAGCAGTTCTTC.

The gene calls are TRBV5-5 and TRBJ2-5; 7 bases agree with TRBD2. The germline V gene encodes CDR1 SGHKS and CDR2 YYEKEE (reference sequence). The V segment lost 1 base and the J segment 2 bases; nucleotides outside the gene matches: 5. This CDR3 has 15 residues. The CDR3 bases are TGTGCCAGCAGCTTGCTAGCGGCCTATCAAGAGACCCAGTACTTC. Protein sequence: CASSLLAAYQETQYF.

CDR3 in DNA: TGTGCCAGCGAGCAGGGATCCGCTGGAAACACCATATATTTT. Translating it yields CASEQGSAGNTIYF. J is TRBJ1-3 and V is TRBV6-5; perhaps TRBD1 as D (5 bases). CDR3 length: 14 amino acids. Per the germline V gene, CDR1 is MNHEY and CDR2 is SVGAGI. V lost 8 bases, J lost 2 bases, and 13 bases lay in between.

Note on this clone: A read error may account for a junction end that differs from germline. Other DNA variants within this sample encode the same CDR3. The V gene is TRBV6-5, the J gene TRBJ1-1, with D hard to call. The CDR3 consists of 14 residues. Germline CDR1 reads MNHEY; CDR2 reads SVGAGI. In DNA form, the CDR3 reads TGTGCCACCAAAACACCGTCGCCGAACACCGAAGCTTTCTTT. The encoded protein is CATKTPSPNTEAFF.

This chain joins TRBV6-6 and TRBJ1-1, with D unresolved. CDR3 length equals 14 residues. CDR1 MNHNY and CDR2 SVGAGI come from the germline V gene (reference sequence). V lost 0 bases and J 1 base, leaving 6 bases between the germline ends. The CDR3 loop is CASSYSIENTEAFF. The CDR3 DNA reads TGTGCCAGCAGTTACTCCATAGAGAACACTGAAGCTTTCTTT.

This clone appeared once. This rearrangement joins TRBV7-8 to TRBJ1-5, with D perhaps TRBD1 (5 bases). The V end was cut by 3 bases, the J end by 2 bases, with 8 bases between. This CDR3 is 14 amino acids long. CDR1 and CDR2 (germline): SGHVS, FQNEAQ. The CDR3 protein is CASSFDSGNQPQHF. The DNA for the CDR3 is TGTGCCAGCAGCTTCGACAGCGGCAATCAGCCCCAGCATTTT.

The CDR3 DNA sequence: TGTGCCAGCAGCACGACAGGGTTCAACTATGGCTACACCTTC. It encodes CASSTTGFNYGYTF. The V and J genes are TRBV6-5 and TRBJ1-2; TRBD1 aligns across 7 bases. This CDR3 comprises 14 residues. V shed 6 bases and J 2 bases; nucleotides not matched to a gene: 6. CDR1 MNHEY and CDR2 SVGAGI come from the germline V gene.

This chain uses TRBV13 with TRBJ1-6, with 8 bases matching TRBD1. Germline V gives CDR1 PRHDT, CDR2 FYEKMQ (reference sequence). The CDR3 has 15 amino acids. V lost 0 bases to trimming and J lost 9 bases; unmatched junction nucleotides: 4. In DNA, the CDR3 is TGTGCCAGCAGCTTAGGAACAGGGACAGGTTCACCCCTCCACTTT. It specifies CASSLGTGTGSPLHF.

V and J are TRBV19 and TRBJ1-4, with a possible D match to TRBD1 (5 bases). The CDR3 consists of 14 residues. V was trimmed by 6 bases and J by 3 bases, leaving 11 bases between them. Germline V gene sequence: CDR1 LNHDA, CDR2 SQIVND (reference sequence). The CDR3 DNA is TGTGCCAGTAGGCGGAGGGGTGCTAATGAAAAACTGTTTTTT. It is translated as CASRRRGANEKLFF.

The chain links TRBV19 to TRBJ1-6; D remains ambiguous. This CDR3 has 15 residues. Trimming left V 5 bases short and J 5 bases short, with 13 bases between. Per germline, CDR1 LNHDA and CDR2 SQIVND (reference sequence). CDR3 sequence: CASSLRSLNNSPLHF. The CDR3 nucleotides are TGTGCCAGTAGTCTAAGGAGTCTCAATAATTCACCCCTCCACTTT.

The rearrangement uses TRBV5-1 and TRBJ1-3; weak D call: TRBD1 (6 bases). CDR1 and CDR2 from the germline V gene are SGHRS and YFSETQ. V lost 4 bases and J 2 bases, leaving 13 bases between the germline ends. The CDR3 extends over 15 amino acids. The CDR3 coding sequence is TGCGCCAGCAGCGTAGACAGGACCACTGGAAACACCATATATTTT. Translation: CASSVDRTTGNTIYF.

This rearrangement joins TRBV5-4 to TRBJ1-5; 8 bases map to TRBD1. CDR1 SGHNT and CDR2 YYREEE come from the germline V gene (reference sequence). V lost 5 bases to trimming and J lost 6 bases; unmatched junction nucleotides: 7. The CDR3 consists of 14 residues. The CDR3 sequence is CASSPDRGVQPQHF. The CDR3 DNA reads as TGTGCCAGCAGTCCTGACAGGGGAGTTCAGCCCCAGCATTTT.

The chain recombines TRBV6-5 with TRBJ1-4; 9 bases map to TRBD1. CDR1 is MNHEY, CDR2 SVGAGI, per germline. V lost 6 bases to trimming and J lost 7 bases; unmatched junction nucleotides: 6. There are 14 residues in the CDR3. Here the CDR3 reads CASRGTGSGEKLFF. Written as DNA, the CDR3 is TGTGCCAGCAGGGGGACAGGGAGTGGTGAAAAACTGTTTTTT.